The rows below give T cell receptor beta chains drawn from one sample of a study of blood T cell repertoires in COVID-19. Method: immunoSEQ multiplex PCR; TCRdb's copy keeps in-frame clones and lacks some. This table holds roughly 240,000 clones, approximately 85% found once. Source material: PBMCs or T cells enriched from blood (not recorded which). The origin of the receptors is a woman in her fifties or sixties with acute COVID-19. The conserved cysteine and the conserved F or W are not part of the CDR3 here. Clone size is shown for a subset of rows, as once, few, many or a class of expanded clone.

j_gene: TRBJ1-2
abundance: NA
v_gene: TRBV30
CDR3aa: AWALGGMAGYT

j_gene: TRBJ2-5
abundance: NA
v_gene: TRBV19
CDR3aa: ASRSTGVQETQY

j_gene: TRBJ1-5
abundance: NA
v_gene: TRBV6-2/TRBV6-3
CDR3aa: ASSYRGWRRQEPQH

j_gene: TRBJ2-6
abundance: NA
v_gene: TRBV5-4
CDR3aa: ASSFPGQGANVLT

j_gene: TRBJ1-2
abundance: many
v_gene: TRBV18
CDR3aa: ASSPLPQPGYGYT

j_gene: TRBJ1-2
abundance: once
v_gene: TRBV5-5
CDR3aa: ASSLSTGEYGYT

j_gene: TRBJ2-3
abundance: NA
v_gene: TRBV3-1/TRBV3-2
CDR3aa: ASSLSIGQGSTDTQY

j_gene: TRBJ1-2
abundance: NA
v_gene: TRBV29-1
CDR3aa: SVDRGRGYGYT

j_gene: TRBJ2-7
abundance: once
v_gene: TRBV29-1
CDR3aa: SVGAGGGAGGTYEQY

j_gene: TRBJ1-2
abundance: NA
v_gene: TRBV28
CDR3aa: ASSLGQGARGYT

j_gene: TRBJ2-1
abundance: NA
v_gene: TRBV18
CDR3aa: ASSPRTGEGGSRYNEQF

j_gene: TRBJ2-5
abundance: once
v_gene: TRBV5-8
CDR3aa: ASSLFLGGQETQY

j_gene: TRBJ1-1
abundance: NA
v_gene: TRBV6-5
CDR3aa: ASSYSLRGNTEAF

j_gene: TRBJ1-2
abundance: few
v_gene: TRBV7-2
CDR3aa: ASSPDSKSFGYT

j_gene: TRBJ2-2
abundance: NA
v_gene: TRBV30
CDR3aa: AWSIRGHGELF

j_gene: TRBJ1-2
abundance: NA
v_gene: TRBV9
CDR3aa: ASSRRGRGDSNGYT

j_gene: TRBJ1-2
abundance: NA
v_gene: TRBV6-5
CDR3aa: ASSLVQGDNYGYT

j_gene: TRBJ1-1
abundance: NA
v_gene: TRBV5-1
CDR3aa: ASSPQTDMNTEAF

j_gene: TRBJ1-1
abundance: NA
v_gene: TRBV11-2
CDR3aa: ASSGYRTEAF

j_gene: TRBJ1-4
abundance: NA
v_gene: TRBV11-2
CDR3aa: ASSLSAVREKLF

j_gene: TRBJ1-1
abundance: NA
v_gene: TRBV6-2/TRBV6-3
CDR3aa: ASSRPRQGATEAF